A selection of T cell receptor beta chains follows, all from one sample in a study of T cell responses to AZD1222 COVID-19 vaccine. Data came from immunoSEQ multiplex PCR; TCRdb stores just in-frame clones and leaves some out. The sample has 100,000 to 110,000 clones, over 75% seen once. The source was peripheral blood, collected on day 0 of MenACWY control vaccination. These receptors were collected from an adult in good health. The CDR3 runs from the conserved cysteine through the conserved F or W. A D gene is named only where the DNA matches it firmly. Clone size, where shown, is once, few, many, or a class for clones that have expanded.

V gene: TRBV5-1; J gene: TRBJ1-4; clone size: -; D gene: -; CDR3 protein: CASSHERGINEKLFF; CDR3 DNA: TGCGCCAGCAGCCACGAACGGGGAATTAATGAAAAACTGTTTTTT
V gene: TRBV6-5; J gene: TRBJ1-6; clone size: -; D gene: -; CDR3 protein: CASSYLGRSGSPLHF; CDR3 DNA: TGTGCCAGCAGTTATCTAGGTCGTTCTGGTTCACCCCTCCACTTT
V gene: TRBV4-1; J gene: TRBJ2-7; clone size: few; D gene: TRBD1; CDR3 protein: CASSQGQGGMYEQYF; CDR3 DNA: TGCGCCAGCAGCCAAGGACAGGGGGGGATGTACGAGCAGTACTTC
V gene: TRBV7-9; J gene: TRBJ1-2; clone size: once; D gene: -; CDR3 protein: CASTTRVGNYGYTF; CDR3 DNA: TGTGCCAGCACCACCCGTGTGGGGAACTATGGCTACACCTTC
V gene: TRBV9; J gene: TRBJ2-7; clone size: -; D gene: TRBD1; CDR3 protein: CASSAWDSYEQYF; CDR3 DNA: TGTGCCAGCAGCGCCTGGGACAGCTACGAGCAGTACTTC
V gene: TRBV11-3; J gene: TRBJ2-2; clone size: -; D gene: -; CDR3 protein: CASSITFDGELFF; CDR3 DNA: TGTGCCAGCAGCATTACCTTTGACGGGGAGCTGTTTTTT
V gene: TRBV6-5; J gene: TRBJ1-2; clone size: -; D gene: TRBD1; CDR3 protein: CASSYTRTGGGYGYTF; CDR3 DNA: TGTGCCAGCAGTTACACACGGACAGGGGGCGGCTATGGCTACACCTTC
V gene: TRBV28; J gene: TRBJ2-7; clone size: many; D gene: -; CDR3 protein: CASSQLRGRRAYEQYF; CDR3 DNA: TGTGCCAGCAGTCAGCTCAGGGGAAGAAGGGCCTACGAGCAGTACTTC
V gene: TRBV7-9; J gene: TRBJ2-5; clone size: -; D gene: -; CDR3 protein: CASSVPGHPQETQYF; CDR3 DNA: TGTGCCAGCAGCGTCCCGGGACACCCACAAGAGACCCAGTACTTC
V gene: TRBV19; J gene: TRBJ2-5; clone size: -; D gene: -; CDR3 protein: CASSMTVGRKETQYF; CDR3 DNA: TGTGCCAGTAGTATGACAGTGGGACGTAAAGAGACCCAGTACTTC
V gene: TRBV28; J gene: TRBJ1-5; clone size: few; D gene: -; CDR3 protein: CASSSRRDGNQPQHF; CDR3 DNA: TGTGCCAGCAGTTCCCGCAGGGATGGCAATCAGCCCCAGCATTTT
V gene: TRBV19; J gene: TRBJ2-7; clone size: -; D gene: -; CDR3 protein: CASSVSRGAYEQYF; CDR3 DNA: TGTGCCAGTAGTGTGAGCAGGGGCGCCTACGAGCAGTACTTC